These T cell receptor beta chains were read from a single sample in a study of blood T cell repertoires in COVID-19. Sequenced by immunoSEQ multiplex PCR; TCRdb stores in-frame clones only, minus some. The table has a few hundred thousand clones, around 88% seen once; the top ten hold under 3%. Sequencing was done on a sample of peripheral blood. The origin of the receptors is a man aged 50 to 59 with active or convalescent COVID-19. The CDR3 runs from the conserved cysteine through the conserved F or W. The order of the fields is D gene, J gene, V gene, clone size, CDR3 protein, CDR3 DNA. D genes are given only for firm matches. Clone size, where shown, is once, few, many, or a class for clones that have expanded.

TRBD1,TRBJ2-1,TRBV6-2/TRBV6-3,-,CASSFGTAMFFNEQFF,TGTGCCAGCAGTTTTGGGACAGCCATGTTTTTCAATGAGCAGTTCTTC
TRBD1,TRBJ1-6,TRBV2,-,CASRGPGTGTRAPLHF,TGTGCCAGCAGAGGGCCTGGGACAGGGACTCGGGCACCCCTCCACTTT
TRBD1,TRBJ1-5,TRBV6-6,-,CASSRTRTGDHQPQHF,TGTGCCAGCAGTCGAACCCGGACAGGGGACCATCAGCCCCAGCATTTT
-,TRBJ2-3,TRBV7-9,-,CAGSTVTDTQYF,TGTGCCGGTTCAACTGTCACAGATACGCAGTATTTT
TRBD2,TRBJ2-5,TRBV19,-,CASSIDSAGGLETQYF,TGTGCCAGTAGTATAGATTCTGCGGGGGGGCTGGAGACCCAGTACTTC
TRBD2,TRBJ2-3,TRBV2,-,CASKGRTSRYTDTQYF,TGTGCCAGCAAGGGTCGGACTAGCCGGTACACAGATACGCAGTATTTT
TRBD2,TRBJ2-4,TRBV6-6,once,CASSPVLAGGRVFVKNIQYF,TGTGCCAGCAGTCCCGTACTAGCGGGAGGGCGGGTTTTTGTCAAAAACATTCAGTACTTC
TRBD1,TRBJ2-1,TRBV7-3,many,CASSPDRVHEQFF,TGTGCCAGCAGCCCTGACAGGGTTCATGAGCAGTTCTTC
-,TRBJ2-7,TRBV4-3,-,CASSQPVGGPSCWQYF,TGCGCCAGCAGCCAACCAGTCGGGGGGCCCAGTTGTTGGCAGTACTTC
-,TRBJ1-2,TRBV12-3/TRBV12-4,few,CASSVTGSYGYTF,TGTGCCAGCAGCGTTACAGGGAGCTATGGCTACACCTTC
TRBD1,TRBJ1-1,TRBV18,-,CASSPRQGMNTEAFF,TGTGCCAGCTCGCCTAGACAGGGGATGAACACTGAAGCTTTCTTT
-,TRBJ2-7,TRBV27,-,CASSLAGLAYEQYF,TGTGCCAGCAGTTTAGCGGGATTGGCCTACGAGCAGTACTTC
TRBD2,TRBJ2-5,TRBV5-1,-,CASSPKVAGASSFGRSQETQYF,TGCGCCAGCAGCCCGAAGGTAGCGGGGGCTTCCTCCTTCGGTAGGAGTCAAGAGACCCAGTACTTC
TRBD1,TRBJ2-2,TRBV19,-,CASAIRAGGSGELFF,TGTGCCTCCGCAATACGGGCAGGGGGATCCGGGGAGCTGTTTTTT
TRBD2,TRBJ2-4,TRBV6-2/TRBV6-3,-,CASSPAGLAGKDKNIQYF,TGTGCCAGCAGCCCAGCGGGACTAGCGGGAAAGGACAAAAACATTCAGTACTTC
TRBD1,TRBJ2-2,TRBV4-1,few,CASSQDRDSSNTGELFF,TGCGCCAGCAGCCAAGATCGGGACAGTTCCAACACCGGGGAGCTGTTTTTT
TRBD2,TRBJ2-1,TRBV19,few,CASSTLAGGQNNEQFF,TGTGCCAGTAGTACCCTAGCGGGAGGGCAAAACAATGAGCAGTTCTTC
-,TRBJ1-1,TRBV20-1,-,CSASPGTSNTEAFF,TGCAGTGCTAGTCCCGGGACATCGAACACTGAAGCTTTCTTT
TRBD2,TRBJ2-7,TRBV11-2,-,CASSRTSGGSYEQYF,TGTGCCAGCAGTCGTACTAGCGGGGGGTCCTACGAGCAGTACTTC
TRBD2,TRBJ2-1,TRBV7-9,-,CASSPLAGVYNEQFF,TGTGCCAGCAGCCCCCTAGCGGGAGTCTACAATGAGCAGTTCTTC
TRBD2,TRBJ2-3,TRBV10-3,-,CAISANPGTSGDTDTQYF,TGTGCCATCAGTGCCAACCCCGGGACTAGCGGAGACACAGATACGCAGTATTTT
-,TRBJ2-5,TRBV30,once,CAWSRGETQYF,TGTGCCTGGAGTCGGGGAGAGACCCAGTACTTC
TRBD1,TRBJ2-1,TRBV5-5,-,CASSSSGTGLNEQFF,TGTGCCAGCAGCTCCTCCGGGACAGGGCTCAATGAGCAGTTCTTC
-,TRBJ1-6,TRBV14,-,CASSQGSPRFRSPLHF,TGTGCCAGCAGCCAAGGGTCACCGAGATTTCGGTCACCCCTCCACTTT
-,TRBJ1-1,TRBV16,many,CASTYSGLNTEAFF,TGTGCCAGCACCTATTCAGGGCTGAACACTGAAGCTTTCTTT
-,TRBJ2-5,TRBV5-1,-,CASSLQLAGETQYF,TGCGCCAGCAGCTTGCAACTAGCTGGAGAGACCCAGTACTTC
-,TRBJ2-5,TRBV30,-,CAWGGAGDSRETQYF,TGTGCCTGGGGAGGCGCAGGGGATAGTCGAGAGACCCAGTACTTC
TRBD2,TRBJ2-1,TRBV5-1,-,CASSARTSGPNEQFF,TGCGCCAGCAGCGCCCGGACTAGCGGGCCCAATGAGCAGTTCTTC
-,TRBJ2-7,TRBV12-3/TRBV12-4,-,CASARQVYEQYF,TGTGCCAGCGCCAGGCAGGTCTACGAGCAGTACTTC
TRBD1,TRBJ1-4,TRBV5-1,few,CASSLTGTGHEKLFF,TGCGCCAGCAGCTTGACCGGGACAGGGCATGAAAAACTGTTTTTT
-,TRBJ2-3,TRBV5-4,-,CASRGSGGSTDTQYF,TGTGCCAGCAGGGGGTCCGGGGGTAGCACAGATACGCAGTATTTT
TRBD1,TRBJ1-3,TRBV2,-,CASTGQETRSGNTIYF,TGTGCCAGCACCGGACAGGAGACGCGCTCTGGAAACACCATATATTTT
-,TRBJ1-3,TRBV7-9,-,CASSFLVSHSGNTIYF,TGTGCCAGCAGCTTTTTGGTCAGTCACTCTGGAAACACCATATATTTT
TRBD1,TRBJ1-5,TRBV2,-,CASKTVRPGTGRRGENQPQHF,TGTGCCAGCAAAACCGTGAGGCCCGGGACAGGGAGGCGCGGAGAAAATCAGCCCCAGCATTTT
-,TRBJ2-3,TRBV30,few,CAWARGGGTDTQYF,TGTGCCTGGGCAAGAGGGGGAGGCACAGATACGCAGTATTTT
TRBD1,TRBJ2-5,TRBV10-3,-,CAISGTGGSLAAQETQYF,TGTGCCATCAGCGGGACAGGGGGTTCACTAGCGGCGCAAGAGACCCAGTACTTC
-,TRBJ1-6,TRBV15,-,CATSRDGGGIGSPLHF,TGTGCCACCAGCAGAGATGGGGGGGGAATCGGATCACCCCTCCACTTT
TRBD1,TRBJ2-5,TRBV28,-,CASSPRQGRGETQYF,TGTGCCAGCAGTCCGCGACAGGGACGAGGAGAGACCCAGTACTTC
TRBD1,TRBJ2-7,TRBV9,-,CASSVDHRGAYEQYF,TGTGCCAGCAGCGTAGACCACAGGGGCGCGTACGAGCAGTACTTC
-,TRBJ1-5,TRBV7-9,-,CASSADPYQPQHF,TGTGCCAGCAGCGCAGATCCGTATCAGCCCCAGCATTTT
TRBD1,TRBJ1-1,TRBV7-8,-,CASSPQGGNTEAFF,TGTGCCAGCAGCCCTCAGGGGGGGAACACTGAAGCTTTCTTT
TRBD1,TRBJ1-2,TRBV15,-,CATSPDLGQGAGGYTF,TGTGCCACCAGCCCCGACTTGGGACAGGGGGCGGGAGGCTACACCTTC
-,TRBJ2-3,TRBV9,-,CASSPRISGTDTQYF,TGTGCCAGCAGCCCGAGAATTAGCGGCACAGATACGCAGTATTTT
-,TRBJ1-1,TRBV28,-,CASSFITEAFF,TGTGCCAGCAGTTTTATTACTGAAGCTTTCTTT
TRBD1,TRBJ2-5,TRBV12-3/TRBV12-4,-,CASSSGTEKYF,TGTGCCAGCAGTTCCGGGACAGAGAAGTACTTC